The 25 T cell receptor beta chains listed next were all sequenced from one sample in a study of blood T cell repertoires in COVID-19. Only in-frame clones appear in the TCRdb table, and some are missing; sequencing was by immunoSEQ multiplex PCR. Here the sample spans some 210,000 clones, 65% to 90% being singletons. The source material was PBMCs or T cells enriched from blood (not recorded which). These receptors were taken from a woman aged 45-60 years with acute COVID-19.

This rearrangement joins TRBV30 to TRBJ2-5; maybe TRBD1 (5 bases). The germline gives CDR1 GTSNPN, CDR2 SVGIG (reference sequence). CDR3 length equals 13 residues. V lost 0 bases and J 5 bases, leaving 10 bases between the germline ends. CDR3 residues: CAWSVRVRETQYF. The CDR3 nucleotides are TGTGCCTGGAGTGTCAGGGTCCGGGAGACCCAGTACTTC.

This chain links TRBV6-1 with TRBJ2-1; tentatively, D is TRBD1 (6 bases). CDR3 length equals 15 residues. Trimming took 7 bases from V and 7 from J, leaving 20 bases between them. The germline V gene encodes CDR1 MNHNS and CDR2 SASEGT. The CDR3 here is CASTPDRRRGNEQFF. In DNA, the CDR3 is TGTGCCAGCACCCCGGACAGACGTCGAGGGAATGAGCAGTTCTTC.

V is TRBV7-2 and J is TRBJ1-2; D not certain. V dropped 3 bases and J dropped 4 bases, with 15 bases sitting between them. CDR3 size: 15 residues. Germline lookup yields CDR1 SGHTA and CDR2 FQGNSA. CDR3 region: CASSLNGNSPYGYTF. The CDR3 DNA sequence: TGTGCCAGCAGCTTGAACGGGAACTCACCCTATGGCTACACCTTC.

This clone was seen more than once but under ten times. J is TRBJ1-3 and V is TRBV7-2; D gene uncertain. Trimming shortened V by 1 base and J by 0 bases, and 10 bases separated the two germline ends. The CDR3 loop spans 16 amino acids. The germline CDR1 and CDR2 sequences are SGHTA and FQGNSA. CDR3 sequence (DNA): TGTGCCAGCAGCTTAGGAATGGCAGACTCTGGAAACACCATATATTTT. Residues: CASSLGMADSGNTIYF.

The rearrangement links TRBV6-1 to TRBJ2-7, with 14 bases aligning to TRBD2. With V trimmed by 3 bases and J by 4 bases, 5 bases remained unmatched. This CDR3 is 16 amino acids long. CDR1 is MNHNS, CDR2 SASEGT, per germline. CDR3 DNA sequence: TGTGCCAGCAGTGACCCCGGGACTAGCGGGGGATACGAGCAGTACTTC. Its protein is CASSDPGTSGGYEQYF.

The V and J genes are TRBV3-1 (or the pseudogene TRBV3-2) and TRBJ2-7; D is perhaps TRBD2 (5 bases). The CDR3 extends over 14 amino acids. CDR1 and CDR2 from the germline V gene are LGHDT and YNNKEL (reference sequence). The germline V and J ends were trimmed by 4 bases and 4 bases, with 14 bases remaining between them. CDR3: CASSPGPEEYEQYF. CDR3 bases: TGTGCCAGCAGCCCCGGCCCGGAGGAATACGAGCAGTACTTC.

Only a few counts were recorded for this clone. The chain joins TRBV5-1 to TRBJ2-7; a possible D gene is TRBD1 (6 bases). Trimming stripped 5 bases from V and 4 bases from J, with 13 bases between. This CDR3 has 13 amino acids. Germline V CDR1 and CDR2: SGHRS, YFSETQ. In nucleotides, the CDR3 is TGCGCCAGCAGTCCTGGGGGCGGGTACGAGCAGTACTTC. It codes for CASSPGGGYEQYF. Filled out from reference TRBV5-1 and TRBJ2-7, the complete variable domain reads KAGVTQTPRYLIKTRGQQVTLSCSPISGHRSVSWYQQTPGQGLQFLFEYFSETQRNKGNFPGRFSGRQFSNSRSEMNVSTLELGDSALYLCASSPGGGYEQYFGPGTRLTVT.

V and J are TRBV19 and TRBJ2-3, with 9 bases fitting TRBD2. V lost 6 bases to trimming and J lost 6 bases; unmatched junction nucleotides: 13. From germline, CDR1 is LNHDA and CDR2 SQIVND (reference sequence). CDR3 size: 16 residues. CDR3 sequence: CASSVGTSRGRDTQYF. CDR3 sequence (DNA): TGTGCCAGTAGCGTTGGGACTAGCCGGGGGCGCGATACGCAGTATTTT.

The chain recombines TRBV19 with TRBJ1-6; 7 positions match TRBD1. The V segment lost 5 bases and the J segment 11 bases; nucleotides outside the gene matches: 9. CDR1 LNHDA and CDR2 SQIVND come from the germline V gene (reference sequence). The CDR3 contains 14 residues. The chain's CDR3 is CASSLRDSPAPLHF. The CDR3 bases are TGTGCCAGTAGTCTTCGGGACAGTCCGGCACCCCTCCACTTT.

The genes are TRBV7-2 and TRBJ1-2; 9 positions agree with TRBD1. CDR3 length equals 14 residues. CDR1 SGHTA and CDR2 FQGNSA come from the germline V gene. With V trimmed by 5 bases and J by 4 bases, 5 bases remained unmatched. Here the CDR3 reads CASSRDRASYGYTF. The CDR3, as DNA: TGTGCCAGCAGCAGGGACAGGGCCTCCTATGGCTACACCTTC.

The rearrangement joins TRBV7-2 to TRBJ1-1; the match to TRBD1 covers 9 bases. J was trimmed by 1 base and V by 1 base; bases with no gene match: 7. This CDR3 is built from 17 residues. The germline CDR1 and CDR2 sequences are SGHTA and FQGNSA. DNA for the CDR3: TGTGCCAGCAGCTTAGTAACACAGGGGGCGCGGAACACTGAAGCTTTCTTT. Its protein product is CASSLVTQGARNTEAFF.

The chain uses TRBV27 and TRBJ2-5, with D possibly TRBD1 on 5 matching bases. Per the germline V gene, CDR1 is MNHEY and CDR2 is SMNVEV (reference sequence). With 10 bases removed from V and 1 base from J, the gap between germline ends came to 25 bases. The CDR3 has 17 amino acids. This CDR3 is CATRGVWGRVAQETQYF. The CDR3 DNA reads as TGTGCCACCAGAGGAGTTTGGGGCAGGGTAGCCCAAGAGACCCAGTACTTC.

This clone has only a few counts. The rearrangement joins TRBV7-9 to TRBJ2-1; D is possibly TRBD2 (7 bases). The CDR3 runs to 14 residues. The germline V gene has CDR1 SEHNR and CDR2 FQNEAQ (reference sequence). Trimming removed 1 base at V and 12 bases at J, with 16 bases between. The CDR3 region has the DNA TGTGCCAGCAGCTTAGTGGCGGGGGCCGTCCGGCAGTTCTTC. Its protein is CASSLVAGAVRQFF.

The chain combines TRBV28 with TRBJ2-7, with 8 bases fitting TRBD2. V dropped 8 bases and J dropped 3; count of bases not matched to a gene: 9. The CDR3 has 14 residues. Germline-derived CDR1 and CDR2 are MDHEN and SYDVKM. The DNA for the CDR3 is TGTGCCAGCGTATCCGGGGGGGGAGTCTACGAGCAGTACTTC. It translates to CASVSGGGVYEQYF.

This clone appeared once. This chain uses TRBV5-6 with TRBJ1-1; 7 bases are a match to TRBD1. CDR1 SGHDT and CDR2 YYEEEE come from the germline V gene. V lost 3 bases and J lost 1; bases outside the gene matches: 3. This CDR3 has 14 residues. The CDR3 DNA sequence: TGTGCCAGCAGCTCGACAGGGTGGAACACTGAAGCTTTCTTT. Residues: CASSSTGWNTEAFF. Using reference TRBV5-6 and TRBJ1-1 for the parts outside the CDR3, the full variable domain is DAGVTQSPTHLIKTRGQQVTLRCSPKSGHDTVSWYQQALGQGPQFIFQYYEEEERQRGNFPDRFSGHQFPNYSSELNVNALLLGDSALYLCASSSTGWNTEAFFGQGTRLTVV.

V is TRBV10-3 and J is TRBJ1-1; a possible D gene is TRBD1 (6 bases). Germline V CDR1 and CDR2: ENHRY, SYGVKD. V lost 2 bases and J 0 bases, leaving 10 bases between the germline ends. The CDR3 runs to 15 residues. The CDR3 DNA follows: TGTGCCATCAGTGAGACGCAGGGGATGAACACTGAAGCTTTCTTT. Residues: CAISETQGMNTEAFF.

Written as DNA, the CDR3 is TGCAGCGTTGATGTCAGGGGTCTTGGCTACACCTTC. The encoded protein is CSVDVRGLGYTF. The J gene is TRBJ1-2, the V gene TRBV29-1; D is perhaps TRBD1 (6 bases). Trimming removed 3 bases at V and 7 bases at J, with 12 bases between. The germline gives CDR1 SQVTM, CDR2 ANQGSEA. The CDR3 contains 12 residues.

DNA of the CDR3: TGTGCCAGCAGTTTCCGGGGGAAGGGTAATTCACCCCTCCACTTT. Amino acids: CASSFRGKGNSPLHF. This sequence joins TRBV28 and TRBJ1-6, with D possibly being TRBD1 (5 bases). The germline V and J ends were trimmed by 3 bases and 6 bases, with 12 bases remaining between them. The CDR3 runs to 15 residues. In germline, CDR1 is MDHEN, CDR2 SYDVKM.

The genes are TRBV7-2 and TRBJ2-7; D gene unclear. Germline lookup yields CDR1 SGHTA and CDR2 FQGNSA. V was trimmed by 4 bases and J by 0 bases, leaving 7 bases between them. The CDR3 is 13 residues long. CDR3 amino acids: CASSSQSSYEQYF. CDR3 nucleotide sequence: TGTGCCAGCAGCTCACAGAGCTCCTACGAGCAGTACTTC. Full variable domain (missing parts from reference TRBV7-2 and TRBJ2-7): GAGVSQSPSNKVTEKGKDVELRCDPISGHTALYWYRQSLGQGLEFLIYFQGNSAPDKSGLPSDRFSAERTGGSVSTLTIQRTQQEDSAVYLCASSSQSSYEQYFGPGTRLTVT.

This chain connects TRBV4-2 to TRBJ1-2; D gene ambiguous. With 0 bases removed from V and 4 bases from J, the gap between germline ends came to 12 bases. The CDR3 is made up of 15 amino acids. Germline assignment: CDR1 LGHNA and CDR2 YNFKEQ. The CDR3 nucleotides read TGTGCCAGCAGCCAAGAAAGCACAGCCCTCTATGGCTACACCTTC. This gives the protein CASSQESTALYGYTF.

Remarks on this clone: This CDR3 is also generated by other DNA sequences in the sample. This sequence joins TRBV18 and TRBJ2-3, with 9 nucleotides matching TRBD1. CDR1 and CDR2 (germline): KGHSH, LQKENI. V shed 2 bases and J 1 base; nucleotides not matched to a gene: 1. This CDR3 comprises 15 residues. The CDR3 DNA reads TGTGCCAGCTCACCAGACAGGGGGGGCACAGATACGCAGTATTTT. This gives the protein CASSPDRGGTDTQYF.

The J gene is TRBJ2-7, the V gene TRBV5-6; the D gene is possibly TRBD1 (6 bases). V was trimmed by 3 bases and J by 5 bases, leaving 18 bases between them. Germline CDR1 and CDR2: SGHDT and YYEEEE. The CDR3 sequence is 15 residues long. CDR3 nucleotides: TGTGCCAGCAGCTACCAAGGATCAGGGGTCCACGAGCAGTACTTC. It encodes CASSYQGSGVHEQYF.

CDR3 residues: CSASNGNQPQHF. Here the CDR3 DNA reads TGCAGTGCTAGTAACGGGAATCAGCCCCAGCATTTT. This chain links TRBV20-1 with TRBJ1-5; no definite D call. The CDR3 sequence is 12 residues long. V shed 3 bases and J shed 4 bases, with 7 bases lying between them. Germline-derived CDR1 and CDR2 are DFQATT and SNEGSKA (reference sequence).

The chain recombines TRBV7-2 with TRBJ2-3, with 10 bases matching TRBD2. The CDR3 extends over 17 amino acids. The germline CDR1 and CDR2 sequences are SGHTA and FQGNSA. The V and J ends lost 2 bases and 0 bases, in that order; junction bases with no gene match: 5. The CDR3 nucleotides read TGTGCCAGCAGCTTACGGACTAGCGGAGGGAGCACAGATACGCAGTATTTT. Residues: CASSLRTSGGSTDTQYF. The full variable domain, in which reference TRBV7-2 and TRBJ2-3 provide the parts outside the CDR3, is GAGVSQSPSNKVTEKGKDVELRCDPISGHTALYWYRQSLGQGLEFLIYFQGNSAPDKSGLPSDRFSAERTGGSVSTLTIQRTQQEDSAVYLCASSLRTSGGSTDTQYFGPGTRLTVL.

The rearrangement joins TRBV9 to TRBJ2-1; maybe TRBD1 (5 bases). The CDR3 has 16 amino acids. The germline CDR1 and CDR2 sequences are SGDLS and YYNGEE. The V and J ends lost 2 bases and 2 bases respectively, with 14 bases between them. The CDR3 region is CASSVYGQDTYNEQFF. As DNA, the CDR3 is TGTGCCAGCAGCGTTTATGGGCAGGACACCTACAATGAGCAGTTCTTC. Based on the CDR3 plus reference TRBV9 and TRBJ2-1, the full variable domain is DSGVTQTPKHLITATGQRVTLRCSPRSGDLSVYWYQQSLDQGLQFLIQYYNGEERAKGNILERFSAQQFPDLHSELNLSSLELGDSALYFCASSVYGQDTYNEQFFGPGTRLTVL.